This T cell receptor beta chain emerged from a study of shared clonotypes between healthy human individuals. Study-level findings and limits: In the sorted subsets, rarefaction showed sequencing was incomplete despite large depth. Blood alone was sampled, and tissue repertoires likely differ.

On this clone itself: The antigen remains undetermined.

The split of CD4+ cells yielded CD45RA+ naive and CD45RA-negative memory subsets. At the deep level, the assay was run. The data were produced by immunoSEQ multiplex PCR, yet TCRdb's version contains in-frame clones alone and is incomplete. Counted here are 2 million to 3 million clones, 93% occurring once; the ten biggest clones make up roughly 0.39%. The length of the CDR3 is 17 residues. This chain links TRBV12-1 with TRBJ1-5. TRBV12-1 is described as a pseudogene. The sample was naive CD4+ T cells from PBMCs. Subset denoted: CD45RA+ positively selected. This receptor was identified in a man aged 18 to 35 in good health. Some clones in this sample may be carry-over from other donors' samples. CDR3 loop: CASSFEAGALYNQPQHF. The CDR3 bases are TGTGCCAGCAGCTTTGAGGCGGGGGCGCTTTATAATCAGCCCCAGCATTTT.